This entry lists 10 T cell receptor beta chains sequenced from one sample in a study of T cell responses to AZD1222 COVID-19 vaccine. Assay used: immunoSEQ multiplex PCR; TCRdb lists only in-frame clones, some missing. The sample contains about 120,000 clones, 85% to 95% of which appear only once. The specimen comprised peripheral blood, sampled on day 0 of AZD1222 vaccination. These receptors were obtained from an adult in good health.

The CDR3 sequence: CATSDPGRNYEQYF. The CDR3 nucleotides read TGTGCCACCAGTGATCCGGGACGTAACTACGAGCAGTACTTC. The chain is built from TRBV24-1 and TRBJ2-7; D is perhaps TRBD1 or TRBD2 (5 bases each). V lost 3 bases to trimming and J lost 3 bases, with 11 bases between them. This CDR3 has 14 amino acids. Germline-derived CDR1 and CDR2 are KGHDR and SFDVKD.

The chain joins TRBV24-1 to TRBJ1-1; D perhaps matches TRBD1 (6 bases). Trimming removed 9 bases at V and 3 bases at J, with 13 bases between. This CDR3 spans 13 amino acids. Germline assignment: CDR1 KGHDR and CDR2 SFDVKD. The CDR3 sequence: CATGRGEDTEAFF. The DNA for the CDR3 is TGTGCCACCGGCAGGGGAGAGGACACTGAAGCTTTCTTT.

This CDR3 is CASSSILFGQFNTGELFF. The CDR3 bases are TGTGCCAGCAGTTCTATTCTTTTTGGGCAGTTTAACACCGGGGAGCTGTTTTTT. V usage is TRBV28 and J usage is TRBJ2-2; D is undetermined. Trimming shortened V by 4 bases and J by 2 bases, and 20 bases separated the two germline ends. This CDR3 region has 18 residues. Germline CDR1 MDHEN, CDR2 SYDVKM.

With respect to this clone: The same CDR3 is also encoded by other DNA sequences in this sample. The CDR3 loop is CASSWGGDGGELFF. CDR3 nucleotide sequence: TGTGCCAGCAGTTGGGGGGGGGACGGCGGGGAGCTGTTTTTT. The genes are TRBV27 and TRBJ2-2; 7 bases match TRBD2. The CDR3 consists of 14 residues. The junction had 6 bases not matched to a gene; V was cut back by 4 bases and J by 7 bases. From germline, CDR1 is MNHEY and CDR2 SMNVEV (reference sequence).

This chain connects TRBV19 to TRBJ2-3; 7 bases fit TRBD2. The CDR3 spans 16 residues. Germline-derived CDR1 and CDR2 are LNHDA and SQIVND (reference sequence). The V gene end was trimmed by 3 bases and the J gene end by 1 base; junction bases not matched to a gene: 7. In DNA form, the CDR3 reads TGTGCCAGTAGTATTGCCCTAACTAGCGGCACAGATACGCAGTATTTT. It yields the protein CASSIALTSGTDTQYF.

The rearrangement uses TRBV10-3 and TRBJ2-1; possible D gene TRBD2, 6 bases. CDR3 length: 16 residues. V lost 0 bases, J lost 0 bases, and 9 bases lay in between. Per the germline V gene, CDR1 is ENHRY and CDR2 is SYGVKD. This CDR3 is CAISESQRASYNEQFF. The DNA for the CDR3 is TGTGCCATCAGTGAGTCCCAGCGGGCCTCCTACAATGAGCAGTTCTTC.

This clone was detected only once. V is TRBV7-9 and J is TRBJ1-1, with a weak D call TRBD1 (6 bases). The germline CDR1 and CDR2 sequences are SEHNR and FQNEAQ (reference sequence). Trimming stripped 5 bases from V and 5 bases from J, with 12 bases between. CDR3 length: 13 amino acids. The CDR3 coding sequence is TGTGCCAGCAGCCCCAGGGGAGGTACTGAAGCTTTCTTT. This encodes CASSPRGGTEAFF.

The chain employs TRBV29-1 and TRBJ2-7; tentatively, D is TRBD1 (5 bases). With 6 bases removed from V and 4 bases from J, the gap between germline ends came to 16 bases. CDR1 is SQVTM, CDR2 ANQGSEA, per germline. The CDR3 has 13 residues. The CDR3 DNA follows: TGCAGCGTAAAAGTACCAGGGATTTACGAGCAGTACTTC. This gives the protein CSVKVPGIYEQYF.

In DNA form, the CDR3 reads TGTGCCAGCAGCCTCACAGGGGAACATGGCTACACCTTC. Amino acid sequence: CASSLTGEHGYTF. The V gene is TRBV12-3 or TRBV12-4, the J gene TRBJ1-2, with TRBD1 matching over 7 bases. The CDR3 is made up of 13 amino acids. The J segment lost 6 bases and the V segment lost 6 bases, leaving 7 bases of the junction unmatched.

This chain uses TRBV29-1 with TRBJ1-1; no clear D. V was pared by 4 bases and J by 0 bases, with 3 bases between. CDR1 SQVTM and CDR2 ANQGSEA come from the germline V gene. The CDR3 is 11 amino acids. The CDR3 reads CSVVMNTEAFF. The CDR3 bases are TGCAGCGTTGTGATGAACACTGAAGCTTTCTTT.